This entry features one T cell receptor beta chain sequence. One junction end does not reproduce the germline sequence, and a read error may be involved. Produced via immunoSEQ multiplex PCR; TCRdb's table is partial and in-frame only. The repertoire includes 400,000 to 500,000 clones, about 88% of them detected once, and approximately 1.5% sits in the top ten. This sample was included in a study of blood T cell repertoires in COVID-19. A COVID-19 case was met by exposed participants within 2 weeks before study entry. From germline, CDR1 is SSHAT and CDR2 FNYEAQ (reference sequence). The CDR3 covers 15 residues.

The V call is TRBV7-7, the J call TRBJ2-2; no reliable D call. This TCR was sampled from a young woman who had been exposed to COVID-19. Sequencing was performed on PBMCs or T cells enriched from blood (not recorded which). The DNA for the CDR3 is TGTGCTAGCAGCCCGACACTTTCGAACACCGGGGAGCTGTTTTTT. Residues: CASSPTLSNTGELFF. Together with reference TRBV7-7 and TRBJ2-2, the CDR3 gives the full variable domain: GAGVSQSPRYKVTKRGQDVTLRCDPISSHATLYWYQQALGQGPEFLTYFNYEAQPDKSGLPSDRFSAERPEGSISTLTIQRTEQRDSAMYRCASSPTLSNTGELFFGEGSRLTVL.